The rows below give T cell receptor beta chains drawn from one sample of a study of blood T cells in healthy people across ages. TCRdb reanalysed the 5' RACE reads using MiXCR and keeps one entry per CDR3 protein. In the table there are 1.5 million to 1.8 million distinct CDR3 sequences, roughly 43% of which are singletons. Sequenced: blood. These receptors were taken from a woman under 30 in good health. The CDR3 runs from the conserved cysteine through the conserved F or W. A D gene is named only where the DNA matches it firmly. The size entry is marked missing in some rows and otherwise reads once, few, many or a size class.

v_gene	j_gene	d_gene	abundance	CDR3aa	CDR3nt
TRBV10-3	TRBJ1-2	NA	NA	CAVQGYPDGYTF	TGTGCCGTTCAGGGATATCCCGATGGCTACACCTTC
TRBV9	TRBJ1-2	TRBD1	NA	CASSATGTDYGYTF	TGTGCCAGCAGCGCAACCGGGACAGACTATGGCTACACCTTC
TRBV12-3/TRBV12-4	TRBJ2-1	TRBD2	few	CASRTSASEQFF	TGTGCCAGCAGGACTAGCGCAAGTGAGCAGTTCTTC
TRBV6-5	TRBJ2-5	NA	few	CASSLATRDEQYF	TGTGCCAGCAGTCTAGCGACTAGAGATGAGCAGTACTTC
TRBV11-2	TRBJ2-7	NA	few	CASSSTSSEQYF	TGTGCCAGCAGCTCGACTAGTAGCGAGCAGTACTTC
TRBV20-1	TRBJ2-3	TRBD2	few	CSARGYREGTDTQYF	TGCAGTGCTAGGGGTTACCGGGAGGGCACAGATACGCAGTATTTT
TRBV9	TRBJ1-1	TRBD1	NA	CASSEYDRAVTEAFF	TGTGCCAGCAGTGAATATGACAGGGCCGTCACTGAAGCTTTCTTT
TRBV27	TRBJ1-2	TRBD1	NA	CASRTGHYDYTF	TGTGCCAGCAGGACAGGGCACTATGACTACACCTTC
TRBV12-3/TRBV12-4	TRBJ1-2	TRBD1	NA	CASSPWTGANGCTF	TGTGCCAGCAGTCCATGGACAGGGGCTAATGGCTGCACCTTC
TRBV9	TRBJ2-7	NA	NA	CASSPRGGSSYNEQYF	TGTGCCAGCAGCCCCCGAGGAGGGAGTTCCTACAATGAGCAGTACTTC
TRBV6-6	TRBJ1-4	NA	NA	CASSGRVNKKLFF	TGTGCCAGCTCGGGACGGGTAAATAAAAAACTGTTTTTT
TRBV6-5	TRBJ1-1	TRBD1	NA	CASSKRTGVTEAFF	TGTGCCAGCAGTAAGCGAACAGGGGTAACTGAAGCTTTCTTT
TRBV7-9	TRBJ1-1	NA	NA	CASSLTGQNTEAFF	TGTGCCAGCAGCTTAACAGGACAGAACACTGAAGCTTTCTTT
TRBV2	TRBJ1-5	TRBD1	NA	CASRTGGGQPQHF	TGTGCCAGCAGGACAGGGGGAGGCCAGCCCCAGCATTTT
TRBV5-6	TRBJ2-3	TRBD2	few	CASRWTSGTQGTDTQYF	TGTGCCAGCAGATGGACTAGCGGAACGCAAGGCACAGATACGCAGTATTTT
TRBV7-9	TRBJ2-2	TRBD2	NA	CASSHEIRLALNTGELFF	TGTGCCAGCAGCCACGAAATTAGACTAGCATTGAACACCGGGGAGCTGTTTTTT
TRBV4-3	TRBJ2-3	NA	NA	CASSQERASDTQYF	TGCGCCAGCAGCCAAGAGAGGGCAAGCGATACGCAGTATTTT
TRBV4-3	TRBJ2-1	NA	NA	CASSLAEGAYNEQFF	TGCGCCAGCAGTCTAGCGGAGGGGGCGTACAATGAGCAGTTCTTC
TRBV7-8	TRBJ1-4	NA	NA	CASSLSWATNEKLFF	TGTGCCAGCAGCTTATCGTGGGCAACTAATGAAAAACTGTTTTTT
TRBV4-3	TRBJ2-3	NA	few	CASSLRAEGGTQYF	TGCGCCAGCAGCCTAAGGGCGGAAGGTGGTACGCAGTATTTT
TRBV28	TRBJ2-7	TRBD2	NA	CASSFGRGLAGYEQYF	TGTGCCAGCAGTTTCGGGCGGGGACTAGCGGGCTACGAGCAGTACTTC
TRBV27	TRBJ2-7	TRBD2	NA	CASSSSSGTSYYEQYF	TGTGCCAGCAGTTCCTCCTCCGGGACTAGCTACTACGAGCAGTACTTC
TRBV2	TRBJ1-5	NA	NA	CASSVNPGSNQPQHF	TGTGCCAGCAGTGTTAATCCGGGTAGCAATCAGCCCCAGCATTTT
TRBV20-1	TRBJ1-1	NA	once	CSARQVMNTEAFF	TGCAGTGCTAGACAGGTCATGAACACTGAAGCTTTCTTT
TRBV7-6	TRBJ2-3	NA	NA	CASSLTLAGWDTQYF	TGTGCCAGCAGCTTAACTCTCGCGGGTTGGGATACGCAGTATTTT
TRBV29-1	TRBJ2-6	NA	few	CSAEQYSGANVLTF	TGCAGCGCGGAACAGTACTCTGGGGCCAACGTCCTGACTTTC
TRBV27	TRBJ2-1	TRBD2	NA	CASGLAGVDEQFF	TGTGCCAGCGGACTAGCGGGGGTTGATGAGCAGTTCTTC
TRBV28	TRBJ2-7	NA	NA	CASSPAGRTSYNEQYF	TGTGCCAGCAGCCCGGCTGGGAGGACCTCCTACAATGAGCAGTACTTC
TRBV6-5	TRBJ1-2	TRBD1	once	CASRQRQGAFGYTF	TGTGCCAGCAGGCAGAGACAGGGGGCTTTTGGCTACACCTTC
TRBV27	TRBJ2-3	TRBD2	few	CASSWGLVPDTQYF	TGTGCCAGCAGTTGGGGACTAGTTCCAGATACGCAGTATTTT
TRBV6-6	TRBJ2-5	NA	once	CASSYSTLGGETQYF	TGTGCCAGCAGTTACTCTACCCTCGGGGGAGAGACCCAGTACTTC
TRBV20-1	TRBJ2-1	TRBD2	few	CSAPLAGVTRAEQFF	TGCAGTGCTCCGTTAGCGGGAGTTACCAGGGCGGAGCAGTTCTTC
TRBV4-1	TRBJ1-4	TRBD1	NA	CASSPSMTGEDEKLFF	TGCGCCAGCAGCCCTTCGATGACAGGGGAGGATGAAAAACTGTTTTTT
TRBV27	TRBJ2-1	NA	NA	CSSRARKNGMNEQFF	TGTTCCAGCAGGGCTAGAAAGAATGGGATGAATGAGCAGTTCTTC
TRBV10-3	TRBJ2-5	TRBD1	NA	CAVSGAGTGMREQYF	TGTGCCGTCAGTGGGGCCGGGACAGGGATGAGGGAGCAGTACTTC
TRBV9	TRBJ2-5	NA	NA	CASSVGGEINEQYF	TGTGCCAGCAGCGTGGGGGGAGAAATTAATGAGCAGTACTTC
TRBV12-3/TRBV12-4	TRBJ1-1	NA	few	CASTAVYLIWSGDEAFF	TGTGCCAGTACAGCAGTTTATTTGATTTGGTCGGGGGATGAAGCTTTCTTT
TRBV7-8	TRBJ1-2	NA	few	CASSLEVLRGYTF	TGTGCCAGCAGCTTAGAGGTCCTTAGAGGCTACACCTTC
TRBV2	TRBJ1-1	NA	few	CASSPERHTEAFF	TGTGCCAGCAGTCCCGAGCGGCACACTGAAGCTTTCTTT
TRBV4-1	TRBJ2-1	TRBD2	NA	CASSQDRLAGRFEQFF	TGCGCCAGCAGCCAAGATAGGCTAGCGGGACGATTTGAGCAGTTCTTC
TRBV6-5	TRBJ2-5	NA	few	CASSYFGQKETQYF	TGTGCCAGCAGTTACTTCGGACAGAAAGAGACCCAGTACTTC
TRBV20-1	TRBJ2-7	NA	few	CSANPGGVYEQYF	TGCAGTGCTAACCCAGGGGGGGTCTACGAGCAGTACTTC
TRBV15	TRBJ2-1	TRBD1	few	CATSRGGTGKDNEQFF	TGTGCCACCAGCAGAGGGGGGACAGGGAAGGACAATGAGCAGTTCTTC
TRBV27	TRBJ1-2	TRBD1	NA	CASSFRGGGPYGYTF	TGTGCCAGCAGTTTCAGGGGGGGGGGTCCCTATGGCTACACCTTC
TRBV20-1	TRBJ1-1	NA	NA	CSAFRVSLNTEAFF	TGCAGTGCTTTCAGGGTTTCTCTGAACACTGAAGCTTTCTTT
TRBV5-1	TRBJ2-1	TRBD2	NA	CASSLVSGTYSYNEQFF	TGCGCCAGCAGCTTGGTGAGCGGGACTTACTCCTACAATGAGCAGTTCTTC
TRBV12-3/TRBV12-4	TRBJ2-1	NA	few	CASSFLGGDNEQFF	TGTGCCAGCAGTTTTCTAGGCGGAGACAATGAGCAGTTCTTC